Each of the 29 T cell receptor beta chains below was sequenced from the same sample in a study of T-cell reconstitution after alpha-beta-depleted transplantation in children. During its preparation, the TCRbeta library received unique molecular identifiers. TCRdb reprocessed the PCR reads via MiXCR and lists one record per CDR3 protein. This sample carries hundreds of thousands of distinct CDR3 sequences, about an eighth of them seen once, and the ten largest clones take 0.79%. Here the sequenced sample was PBMCs, taken before TCRalphabeta/CD19-depleted stem cell transplant. The receptors stem from a girl aged 2 to 10 with congenital amegakaryocytic thrombocytopenia, due to receive a stem cell transplant.

At least ten counts were recorded for this clonotype. The rearrangement uses TRBV6-1 and TRBJ2-7; 7 nucleotides match TRBD1. This CDR3 is 16 amino acids long. CDR1 is MNHNS and CDR2 is SASEGT in the germline V gene. Germline trimming cut 8 bases from V and 2 bases from J; bases unmatched to any gene: 15. In nucleotides, the CDR3 is TGTGCCAGCTCCCGAGATTCGGGACAGCGAGCCTACGAGCAGTACTTC. Translated: CASSRDSGQRAYEQYF.

This clonotype has just a few counts. The gene calls are TRBV14 and TRBJ1-6, with D possibly matching TRBD1 (5 bases). The germline V gene has CDR1 SGHDN and CDR2 FVKESK. CDR3 length equals 17 residues. V lost 4 bases and J 12 bases, leaving 25 bases between the germline ends. CDR3 residues: CASSPPGLRDPVLPLHF. The DNA for the CDR3 is TGTGCCAGCAGCCCTCCAGGACTCCGGGACCCAGTTTTACCCCTCCACTTT.

This clonotype has only a few counts. This chain connects TRBV7-9 to TRBJ2-5; D is uncertain. The CDR3 is made up of 14 amino acids. The V gene's germline CDR1 is SEHNR and CDR2 FQNEAQ (reference sequence). Trimming removed 8 bases from V and 2 bases from J, with 15 bases in between. CDR3 residues: CASGTGIRQETQYF. The DNA of the CDR3 is TGTGCCAGCGGAACGGGCATACGGCAAGAGACCCAGTACTTC. Complete variable domain (other parts from reference TRBV7-9 and TRBJ2-5): DTGVSQNPRHKITKRGQNVTFRCDPISEHNRLYWYRQTLGQGPEFLTYFQNEAQLEKSRLLSDRFSAERPKGSFSTLEIQRTEQGDSAMYLCASGTGIRQETQYFGPGTRLLVL.

This clonotype was observed at least ten times. The chain recombines TRBV5-1 with TRBJ1-2; TRBD1 is a possible D gene (5 bases). Trimming cost V 0 bases and J 10 bases, with 10 bases left between them. Germline lookup yields CDR1 SGHRS and CDR2 YFSETQ. The CDR3 has 12 amino acids. The CDR3: CASSLDRGDYTF. The CDR3 DNA follows: TGCGCCAGCAGCTTGGATAGAGGGGACTACACCTTC.

This clonotype was observed a few times. The gene calls are TRBV12-3 or TRBV12-4 and TRBJ2-7; unclear D gene. This CDR3 contains 11 residues. The V end lost 1 base, the J end lost 9 bases, and 7 bases lay between the germline ends. CDR3: CASSLGARQYF. DNA of the CDR3: TGTGCCAGCAGTTTAGGCGCCCGGCAGTACTTC.

The sample holds a few counts of this clonotype. The gene calls are TRBV10-3 and TRBJ2-1; maybe TRBD1 (5 bases). Germline assignment: CDR1 ENHRY and CDR2 SYGVKD. V shed 7 bases and J shed 3 bases, with 16 bases lying between them. The CDR3 runs 15 residues. This CDR3 is CAIMKVGRGYNEQFF. The CDR3 DNA is TGTGCCATCATGAAGGTGGGAAGGGGCTACAATGAGCAGTTCTTC.

This clonotype has a handful of counts. The chain couples TRBV7-9 to TRBJ2-7, with a weak D call TRBD2 (6 bases). Between the trimmed V and J ends, which lost 3 bases and 2 bases, there was a span of 14 bases. Looked up from germline, CDR1 is SEHNR and CDR2 is FQNEAQ (reference sequence). This CDR3 spans 15 amino acids. The CDR3 sequence: CASSFSPGATYEQYF. In nucleotides, the CDR3 is TGTGCCAGCAGCTTTTCGCCGGGAGCCACCTACGAGCAGTACTTC.

This clonotype was counted at least ten times. The chain employs TRBV29-1 and TRBJ2-1, with TRBD2 matching 9 bases. The CDR3 consists of 16 residues. Germline CDR1 reads SQVTM; CDR2 reads ANQGSEA. V was clipped by 4 bases and J by 6 bases; unmatched bases: 13. CDR3 sequence reads: CSVGRGGRANSNEQFF. The CDR3 DNA follows: TGCAGCGTTGGTCGCGGCGGGAGGGCCAATTCCAATGAGCAGTTCTTC.

On this clonotype: With a much larger clone just one base away, this may be a read error. V usage is TRBV20-1 and J usage is TRBJ2-1, with D perhaps matching TRBD1 or TRBD2 (5 bases each). V lost 7 bases and J 7 bases, leaving 23 bases between the germline ends. The germline gives CDR1 DFQATT, CDR2 SNEGSKA (reference sequence). CDR3 length: 15 amino acids. The CDR3 reads CSGNPKGLASNEQFF. In DNA, the CDR3 is TGCAGTGGCAACCCGAAGGGGCTAGCCTCGAATGAGCAGTTCTTC.

Ten or more counts support this clonotype. J is TRBJ1-1 and V is TRBV12-3 or TRBV12-4; D is ambiguous. V gave up 3 bases and J gave up 4 bases, with 15 bases separating them. CDR3 length equals 15 residues. CDR3 sequence: CASSLNGRLITEAFF. In nucleotides, the CDR3 is TGTGCCAGCAGTTTGAATGGCCGACTAATCACTGAAGCTTTCTTT.

V gene TRBV20-1 combines with J gene TRBJ1-5; no clear D. The CDR3 is made up of 9 amino acids. Per the germline V gene, CDR1 is DFQATT and CDR2 is SNEGSKA (reference sequence). The V end lost 4 bases, the J end lost 5 bases, and 0 bases lay between the germline ends. This CDR3 reads CSANQPQHF. In nucleotides, the CDR3 is TGCAGTGCTAATCAGCCCCAGCATTTT.

This clonotype came up many times. CDR3 region: CSARDTGAGGYTF. The DNA for the CDR3 is TGCAGTGCTAGAGATACAGGGGCGGGCGGCTACACCTTC. The chain uses TRBV20-1 and TRBJ1-2, with TRBD1 matching over 7 bases. CDR3 size: 13 residues. Germline V lookup: CDR1 DFQATT, CDR2 SNEGSKA (reference sequence). The V segment lost 0 bases and the J segment 8 bases; nucleotides outside the gene matches: 6.

The table lists this clonotype with a few counts. The rearrangement uses TRBV19 and TRBJ1-5; TRBD1 matches 7 bases. The CDR3 length is 14 residues. The ends lost 4 bases at V and 7 bases at J; junction bases unmatched: 7. Germline V lookup: CDR1 LNHDA, CDR2 SQIVND (reference sequence). The CDR3 sequence is CASSNRGGGQPQHF. In DNA form, the CDR3 reads TGTGCCAGTAGTAACAGGGGTGGGGGCCAGCCCCAGCATTTT.

This clonotype was seen at least ten times. V and J are TRBV15 and TRBJ2-1, with D possibly being TRBD1 (6 bases). CDR3 size: 15 residues. Germline-derived CDR1 and CDR2 are LNHNV and YYDKDF (reference sequence). The germline V and J ends were trimmed by 8 bases and 0 bases, with 14 bases remaining between them. CDR3 in amino acids: CATSLGQSSYNEQFF. DNA for the CDR3: TGTGCCACCTCACTAGGACAGAGCTCCTACAATGAGCAGTTCTTC.

A remark on this clonotype: A much bigger clone sits one base away, suggesting this may be a read error. The J gene is TRBJ1-4, the V gene TRBV5-5; D gene unclear. Germline V CDR1 and CDR2: SGHKS, YYEKEE (reference sequence). This CDR3 contains 16 residues. Here the CDR3 reads CPSSLTWTATNEKLFF. The CDR3 DNA is TGTCCCAGCAGCTTGACCTGGACGGCAACTAATGAAAAACTGTTTTTT.

This clonotype has just a few counts. The J gene is TRBJ2-1, the V gene TRBV2; possible D gene TRBD1, 6 bases. Trimming stripped 10 bases from V and 9 bases from J, with 22 bases between. CDR1 and CDR2 from the germline V gene are SNHLY and FYNNEI. This CDR3 region has 14 residues. CDR3 sequence (DNA): TGTGCCACTCTCCCTCACAGGGATTCGGGTGAGCAGTTCTTC. This translates into CATLPHRDSGEQFF.

This clonotype was seen only a few times. The chain is built from TRBV12-3 or TRBV12-4 and TRBJ2-7; the D is unclear. The CDR3 has 12 residues. Trimming removed 2 bases from V and 8 bases from J, with 10 bases in between. The CDR3 here is CASSLRASKQYF. The DNA of the CDR3 is TGTGCCAGCAGTTTAAGGGCGAGCAAGCAGTACTTC.

This clonotype was observed a handful of times. The chain uses TRBV7-3 and TRBJ2-3, with D unresolved. This CDR3 comprises 17 residues. Looked up from germline, CDR1 is SGHTA and CDR2 is FQGTGA. The V end lost 5 bases, the J end lost 0 bases, and 18 bases lay between the germline ends. The CDR3 nucleotides are TGTGCCAGCAGCCTCGGGCCGGACGGTTCTAGCACAGATACGCAGTATTTT. Translated: CASSLGPDGSSTDTQYF.

The J gene is TRBJ2-7, the V gene TRBV6-1; the match to TRBD2 covers 13 bases. In germline, CDR1 is MNHNS, CDR2 SASEGT. This CDR3 comprises 14 residues. Losses at the gene ends were 8 bases for V and 4 bases for J; bases not matched to a gene: 5. This CDR3 reads CASPPGLAGYEQYF. CDR3 nucleotides: TGTGCCAGCCCGCCGGGACTAGCGGGATACGAGCAGTACTTC.

This clonotype was seen repeatedly, ten times or more. The chain recombines TRBV29-1 with TRBJ2-3; D unclear. Per germline, CDR1 SQVTM and CDR2 ANQGSEA. The CDR3 length is 13 residues. Trimming removed 4 bases from V and 0 bases from J, with 8 bases in between. CDR3 sequence reads: CSVVRPSTDTQYF. The DNA of the CDR3 is TGCAGCGTTGTACGACCTAGCACAGATACGCAGTATTTT.

This clonotype was observed a few times. The chain couples TRBV7-2 to TRBJ2-7; 9 nucleotides agree with TRBD1. CDR3 length: 16 amino acids. The junction had 10 bases not matched to a gene; V was cut back by 5 bases and J by 2 bases. CDR1 is SGHTA, CDR2 FQGNSA, per germline. The CDR3 reads CASSPSTGGFPYEQYF. The CDR3 region has the DNA TGTGCCAGCAGCCCTAGTACAGGGGGCTTCCCCTACGAGCAGTACTTC.

This clonotype has a handful of counts. V is TRBV5-1 and J is TRBJ2-3; 7 nucleotides align to TRBD1. CDR3 length equals 15 residues. CDR1 and CDR2 from the germline V gene are SGHRS and YFSETQ. V dropped 1 base and J dropped 6; count of bases not matched to a gene: 8. The CDR3 here is CASSLSQGDADTQYF. Here the CDR3 DNA reads TGCGCCAGCAGCTTGTCGCAGGGGGATGCGGATACGCAGTATTTT.

This clonotype was detected many times. The chain recombines TRBV5-6 with TRBJ2-3, with a weak D call TRBD2 (6 bases). Germline lookup yields CDR1 SGHDT and CDR2 YYEEEE. The CDR3 covers 16 residues. V was clipped by 4 bases and J by 2 bases, with 17 bases between them. In DNA, the CDR3 is TGTGCCAGCAGCCCACTCCAGGGAGGCTTCACAGATACGCAGTATTTT. Protein sequence: CASSPLQGGFTDTQYF.

The chain has TRBV6-5 and TRBJ2-1; D call uncertain. The germline CDR1 and CDR2 sequences are MNHEY and SVGAGI. Trimming removed 3 bases at V and 5 bases at J, with 17 bases between. This CDR3 comprises 16 residues. The CDR3 reads CASSYMLESVHNEQFF. The DNA of the CDR3 is TGTGCCAGCAGTTATATGTTAGAGTCGGTTCACAATGAGCAGTTCTTC.

This clonotype was seen many times. The chain is built from TRBV12-3 or TRBV12-4 and TRBJ2-1, with a tentative D call TRBD2 (6 bases). The CDR3 has 16 amino acids. V lost 3 bases, J lost 1 base, and 13 bases lay in between. CDR3 nucleotides: TGTGCCAGCAGTTTTTCCGGGACTCAGTCCTACAATGAGCAGTTCTTC. Protein product: CASSFSGTQSYNEQFF.

This clonotype was recorded at least ten times. CDR3 protein: CSARKTGGYSNQPQHF. CDR3 nucleotides: TGCAGTGCTAGAAAGACAGGGGGCTATAGCAATCAGCCCCAGCATTTT. The chain links TRBV20-1 to TRBJ1-5; 10 bases line up with TRBD1. V was clipped by 2 bases and J by 0 bases; unmatched bases: 4. CDR3 length equals 16 residues. Germline loops: CDR1 DFQATT, CDR2 SNEGSKA (reference sequence).

This clonotype was seen many times. CDR3 sequence reads: CASKLRTDLSYEQYF. The CDR3 DNA reads TGTGCCAGTAAGCTCAGGACGGACCTTTCCTACGAGCAGTACTTC. This chain links TRBV19 with TRBJ2-7; D unclear. The V end was cut by 7 bases, the J end by 1 base, with 17 bases between. Looked up from germline, CDR1 is LNHDA and CDR2 is SQIVND (reference sequence). This CDR3 comprises 15 residues.

This clonotype occurred a few times. This chain links TRBV12-3 or TRBV12-4 with TRBJ2-2, with a tentative D call TRBD2 (6 bases). The V end lost 6 bases, the J end lost 3 bases, and 14 bases lay between the germline ends. CDR3 length: 15 amino acids. CDR3 protein: CASSRIAVYTGELFF. The CDR3 coding sequence is TGTGCCAGCAGCCGAATAGCGGTGTACACCGGGGAGCTGTTTTTT.

This clonotype was recorded many times. In nucleotides, the CDR3 is TGTGCCAGCAGCTTAATAGCCGGCTCCTACGAGCAGTACTTC. Its translation is CASSLIAGSYEQYF. V usage is TRBV7-9 and J usage is TRBJ2-7, with no clear D. The CDR3 spans 14 residues. In germline, CDR1 is SEHNR, CDR2 FQNEAQ (reference sequence). V was pared by 2 bases and J by 0 bases, with 8 bases between.